This is a list of T cell receptor beta chains from one sample in a study of graft-versus-host responses after intestinal transplantation. The protocol was immunoSEQ multiplex PCR, while the TCRdb copy is restricted to in-frame clones and leaves out a portion. The sample shows more than 85,000 clones, approximately 82% of them seen only once. For these receptors, no antigen is known. Specimen: unstimulated CD4+ T cells sorted from spleen or lymph node cells, collected before intestinal transplant. These TCRs come from a human donor who received an intestinal transplant. CDR3s include the opening cysteine and the closing phenylalanine or tryptophan. A D gene is named only where the DNA matches it firmly. Size tells how often a clone was seen (once, few, many) or the class of an expanded clone, and some rows leave it out.

d_call: -; clone_size: -; j_call: TRBJ2-1; v_call: TRBV28; cdr3_nt: TGTGCCAGCAGTAGAAAACAAGTTTACAATGAGCAGTTCTTC; cdr3_aa: CASSRKQVYNEQFF
d_call: -; clone_size: -; j_call: TRBJ1-2; v_call: TRBV7-2; cdr3_nt: TGTGCCAGCAGCTTTCTCAACTCTAACTATGGCTACACCTTC; cdr3_aa: CASSFLNSNYGYTF
d_call: TRBD1; clone_size: -; j_call: TRBJ2-7; v_call: TRBV18; cdr3_nt: TGTGCCAGCTCACCAGGACAGGGTCTGTCCTACGAGCAGTACTTC; cdr3_aa: CASSPGQGLSYEQYF
d_call: -; clone_size: -; j_call: TRBJ2-3; v_call: TRBV19; cdr3_nt: TGTGCCAGTAGTATAATAAGTGGGGGCTCTAGCACAGATACGCAGTATTTT; cdr3_aa: CASSIISGGSSTDTQYF
d_call: -; clone_size: once; j_call: TRBJ2-7; v_call: TRBV28; cdr3_nt: TGTGCCAGCAGTTCCTCGGACATTGCCTACGAGCAGTACTTC; cdr3_aa: CASSSSDIAYEQYF
d_call: TRBD2; clone_size: once; j_call: TRBJ2-5; v_call: TRBV19; cdr3_nt: TGTGCCAGTAGTAGAGGACTAGAACAAGAGACCCAGTACTTC; cdr3_aa: CASSRGLEQETQYF
d_call: -; clone_size: -; j_call: TRBJ2-5; v_call: TRBV6-6; cdr3_nt: TGTGCCAGCAGTAAAGTACTAGAACGAGAGACCCAGTACTTC; cdr3_aa: CASSKVLERETQYF
d_call: -; clone_size: -; j_call: TRBJ2-7; v_call: TRBV30; cdr3_nt: TGTGCCTGGACCCTGGTCCCTGGAGTGTGTAACCTCGCGGCTTCCCCCTACGAGCAGTACTTC; cdr3_aa: CAWTLVPGVCNLAASPYEQYF
d_call: -; clone_size: -; j_call: TRBJ1-2; v_call: TRBV30; cdr3_nt: TGTGCCTGGAGAATCCAGGGAGGGTATGGCTACACCTTC; cdr3_aa: CAWRIQGGYGYTF
d_call: -; clone_size: -; j_call: TRBJ2-7; v_call: TRBV5-1; cdr3_nt: TGCGCCAGCAGCTTGAACACGGGAAGCTCCTACGAGCAGTACTTC; cdr3_aa: CASSLNTGSSYEQYF
d_call: TRBD1; clone_size: few; j_call: TRBJ2-1; v_call: TRBV5-1; cdr3_nt: TGCGCCAGCAGGCGGGATACAGGGGGCTCCTACAATGAGCAGTTCTTC; cdr3_aa: CASRRDTGGSYNEQFF
d_call: TRBD1; clone_size: -; j_call: TRBJ1-6; v_call: TRBV5-1; cdr3_nt: TGCGCCAGCAGCTCCGGGACAGCGGATTCACCCCTCCACTTT; cdr3_aa: CASSSGTADSPLHF
d_call: -; clone_size: once; j_call: TRBJ1-1; v_call: TRBV28; cdr3_nt: TGTGCCAGCAGTTCACCAGGGAAGGGCACTGAAGCTTTCTTT; cdr3_aa: CASSSPGKGTEAFF
d_call: TRBD2; clone_size: -; j_call: TRBJ2-3; v_call: TRBV18; cdr3_nt: TGTGCCAGCTCAAGACTAGCGGGGATGGGAACAGATACGCAGTATTTT; cdr3_aa: CASSRLAGMGTDTQYF
d_call: -; clone_size: -; j_call: TRBJ2-2; v_call: TRBV5-1; cdr3_nt: TGCGCCAGCAGCTTGGATCCGGGAACAAACACCGGGGAGCTGTTTTTT; cdr3_aa: CASSLDPGTNTGELFF
d_call: TRBD1; clone_size: few; j_call: TRBJ1-3; v_call: TRBV4-1; cdr3_nt: TGCGCCAGCAGCCCTACGGGACAGGCGGCGGGAAACACCATATATTTT; cdr3_aa: CASSPTGQAAGNTIYF
d_call: TRBD2; clone_size: -; j_call: TRBJ2-3; v_call: TRBV29-1; cdr3_nt: TGCAGCGCGAGGGAGGGCTCGGATACGCAGTATTTT; cdr3_aa: CSAREGSDTQYF
d_call: -; clone_size: once; j_call: TRBJ2-2; v_call: TRBV2; cdr3_nt: TGTGCCAGCCAAGGGGCGGATGCCGGGGAGCTGTTTTTT; cdr3_aa: CASQGADAGELFF
d_call: -; clone_size: once; j_call: TRBJ1-3; v_call: TRBV28; cdr3_nt: TGTGCCAGCAGACCCGGGGGGGCCGCGCGGAACACCATATATTTT; cdr3_aa: CASRPGGAARNTIYF
d_call: -; clone_size: -; j_call: TRBJ1-1; v_call: TRBV5-1; cdr3_nt: TGCGCCAGCAGCACCGGGAACACTGAAGCTTTCTTT; cdr3_aa: CASSTGNTEAFF
d_call: TRBD2; clone_size: -; j_call: TRBJ2-1; v_call: TRBV11-3; cdr3_nt: TGTGCCAGCAGTTTACGAGGGGGACTAGCGGTCGACAATGAGCAGTTCTTC; cdr3_aa: CASSLRGGLAVDNEQFF
d_call: -; clone_size: once; j_call: TRBJ2-3; v_call: TRBV7-2; cdr3_nt: TGTGCCAGCAGCTTAGGGGGGCTCGTCACAGATACGCAGTATTTT; cdr3_aa: CASSLGGLVTDTQYF
d_call: TRBD1; clone_size: -; j_call: TRBJ2-5; v_call: TRBV19; cdr3_nt: TGTGCCAGTAGGCCAGGTGGGACAGGGAGACGGGAGACCCAGTACTTC; cdr3_aa: CASRPGGTGRRETQYF
d_call: TRBD1; clone_size: once; j_call: TRBJ1-3; v_call: TRBV5-1; cdr3_nt: TGCGCCAGCAGCCCTTGGGACAGTGGGGACACCATATATTTT; cdr3_aa: CASSPWDSGDTIYF
d_call: -; clone_size: -; j_call: TRBJ2-5; v_call: TRBV11-1; cdr3_nt: TGTGCCAGCAGCTCTCACGGTGGGGCCGACAGAGAGACCCAGTACTTC; cdr3_aa: CASSSHGGADRETQYF
d_call: -; clone_size: -; j_call: TRBJ2-2; v_call: TRBV28; cdr3_nt: TGTGCCAGCAGTTTGGCGGGGCGGAGGAGCACCGGGGAGCTGTTTTTT; cdr3_aa: CASSLAGRRSTGELFF
d_call: -; clone_size: -; j_call: TRBJ1-1; v_call: TRBV5-1; cdr3_nt: TGCGCCAGCAGCTGGGGCGGGGGTAGGGACACTGAAGCTTTCTTT; cdr3_aa: CASSWGGGRDTEAFF
d_call: -; clone_size: -; j_call: TRBJ2-7; v_call: TRBV6-6; cdr3_nt: TGTGCCACCTTGGTGGCGGAAAGCTCCTACGAGCAGTACTTC; cdr3_aa: CATLVAESSYEQYF
d_call: -; clone_size: once; j_call: TRBJ2-7; v_call: TRBV6-6; cdr3_nt: TGTGCCAGCAGTGCACAGGGTACCTACGAGCAGTACTTC; cdr3_aa: CASSAQGTYEQYF
d_call: -; clone_size: -; j_call: TRBJ1-6; v_call: TRBV4-2; cdr3_nt: TGTGCCAGCAGCCCAGAAATAAACAGAGATTCACCCCTCCACTTT; cdr3_aa: CASSPEINRDSPLHF
d_call: TRBD2; clone_size: -; j_call: TRBJ2-3; v_call: TRBV9; cdr3_nt: TGTGCCAGCAGCGTAATGGTAGCGGGGGGTTACACAGATACGCAGTATTTT; cdr3_aa: CASSVMVAGGYTDTQYF
d_call: TRBD1; clone_size: -; j_call: TRBJ2-3; v_call: TRBV5-4; cdr3_nt: TGTGCCAGCAGCTCCCCGGGACAGGGGCGGACAGATACGCAGTATTTT; cdr3_aa: CASSSPGQGRTDTQYF
d_call: TRBD1; clone_size: -; j_call: TRBJ1-1; v_call: TRBV19; cdr3_nt: TGTGCCAGTAGTTTCCGGACAGGGGAAGCTTTCTTT; cdr3_aa: CASSFRTGEAFF
d_call: TRBD2; clone_size: -; j_call: TRBJ2-7; v_call: TRBV28; cdr3_nt: TGTGCCAGCAGGGCGGGAGGGATCCCCTACGAGCAGTACTTC; cdr3_aa: CASRAGGIPYEQYF